The 27 T cell receptor beta chains below were found in one sample sequenced in a study of shared clonotypes between healthy human individuals. Repertoires were generated with immunoSEQ multiplex PCR, while TCRdb's copy carries only in-frame clones and drops some. Of 2 million to 2.5 million clones in the sample, 90% to 95% were seen once. The sequenced material came from naive CD4+ T cells from PBMCs. Described subset: CD45RA+ positively selected. These receptors were taken from a man younger than 35 in good health. Some clones in this sample may be carry-over from other donors' samples.

CDR3 sequence: CASSLGQTTYNEQFF. CDR3 nucleotide sequence: TGTGCCAGCAGCTTAGGACAGACTACCTACAATGAGCAGTTCTTC. The rearrangement joins TRBV7-3 to TRBJ2-1; tentatively, D is TRBD1 (6 bases). The CDR3 is 15 amino acids. Germline CDR1 and CDR2: SGHTA and FQGTGA. V was shortened by 2 bases and J by 2 bases, with 10 bases between the two germline ends.

The chain links TRBV25-1 to TRBJ2-1; weak D call: TRBD2 (6 bases). Germline CDR1 is MGHDK and CDR2 is SYGVNS. Trimming pared 1 base from V and 6 bases from J, leaving 13 bases between. The CDR3 length is 15 residues. As DNA, the CDR3 is TGTGCCAGCAGTGAATTAGGGCAACTAGCCAATGAGCAGTTCTTC. Translating gives CASSELGQLANEQFF.

As to this clone: Other DNA sequences within the sample encode an identical CDR3. The CDR3 protein is CASSSSGITDTQYF. The CDR3 bases are TGTGCCAGCAGCTCTAGCGGCATCACAGATACGCAGTATTTT. J is TRBJ2-3 and V is TRBV28; 7 bases are a match to TRBD2. The V and J ends lost 6 bases and 2 bases, in that order; junction bases with no gene match: 5. Germline CDR1 MDHEN, CDR2 SYDVKM. The CDR3 is 14 amino acids.

V usage is TRBV6-4 and J usage is TRBJ1-3, with no clear D. This CDR3 has 14 residues. Germline-derived CDR1 and CDR2 are MRHNA and SNTAGT. The V end lost 2 bases, the J end lost 4 bases, and 9 bases lay between the germline ends. CDR3 nucleotide sequence: TGTGCCAGCAGTGACAGGGTGCAAGGAAACACCATATATTTT. Its protein product is CASSDRVQGNTIYF.

The rearrangement links TRBV7-2 to TRBJ2-7; weak D call: TRBD2 (5 bases). The V end lost 0 bases, the J end lost 3 bases, and 12 bases lay between the germline ends. CDR1 and CDR2 (germline): SGHTA, FQGNSA. CDR3 length equals 15 residues. The CDR3 DNA is TGTGCCAGCAGCTTAGCCCGGCTAGAGGGCTACGAGCAGTACTTC. This gives the protein CASSLARLEGYEQYF. Full variable domain (rest looked up from reference TRBV7-2 and TRBJ2-7): GAGVSQSPSNKVTEKGKDVELRCDPISGHTALYWYRQSLGQGLEFLIYFQGNSAPDKSGLPSDRFSAERTGGSVSTLTIQRTQQEDSAVYLCASSLARLEGYEQYFGPGTRLTVT.

The chain recombines TRBV27 with TRBJ1-3; D is unclear. Trimming stripped 5 bases from V and 2 bases from J, with 13 bases between. CDR1 MNHEY and CDR2 SMNVEV come from the germline V gene (reference sequence). The CDR3 extends over 15 amino acids. DNA of the CDR3: TGTGCCAGCAGTCGGACCGCCGGGCCTGGAAACACCATATATTTT. Translation gives CASSRTAGPGNTIYF.

The chain uses TRBV7-6 and TRBJ2-5, with 15 bases matching TRBD2. The CDR3 has 15 residues. Germline V gene sequence: CDR1 SGHVS, CDR2 FNYEAQ. Trimming removed 5 bases from V and 5 bases from J; junction bases left unmatched: 3. The CDR3 reads CASSPGLAGGETQYF. CDR3 bases: TGTGCCAGCAGCCCTGGACTAGCGGGAGGGGAGACCCAGTACTTC.

The V gene is TRBV6-5, the J gene TRBJ2-7, with D perhaps matching TRBD2 (6 bases). The CDR3 totals 13 residues. The ends were cut back, 7 bases at V and 6 bases at J, with 16 bases in the middle. Per the germline V gene, CDR1 is MNHEY and CDR2 is SVGAGI. CDR3 nucleotide sequence: TGTGCCAGCACCGGCTGGGACGGGGGCGAGCAGTACTTC. Protein product: CASTGWDGGEQYF.

This rearrangement joins TRBV4-1 to TRBJ2-5; a possible D gene is TRBD2 (5 bases). V was clipped by 4 bases and J by 11 bases, with 23 bases between them. Germline-derived CDR1 and CDR2 are MGHRA and YSYEKL. This CDR3 contains 15 residues. The CDR3 DNA reads as TGCGCCAGCAGCCGCCCGGAACTACGGGGATTGGAGCAGTACTTC. Its protein product is CASSRPELRGLEQYF.

This clone was picked up a small number of times. This rearrangement joins TRBV5-1 to TRBJ2-2; D remains unclear. The V gene lost 5 bases and the J gene lost 3 bases, with 5 bases spanning the gap. The germline V gene has CDR1 SGHRS and CDR2 YFSETQ. This CDR3 spans 12 amino acids. The CDR3 DNA sequence: TGCGCCAGCAGGCGCGACACCGGGGAGCTGTTTTTT. Translation gives CASRRDTGELFF.

The chain links TRBV28 to TRBJ1-1; D gene uncertain. Trimming left V 3 bases short and J 6 bases short, with 14 bases between. Germline V CDR1 and CDR2: MDHEN, SYDVKM. CDR3 length equals 14 residues. Written as DNA, the CDR3 is TGTGCCAGCAGTTTTGGGTCCACCCGGGCTGAAGCTTTCTTT. Its protein is CASSFGSTRAEAFF.

The chain uses TRBV4-2 and TRBJ1-1; the D is unclear. Germline CDR1 is LGHNA and CDR2 is YNFKEQ. The CDR3 extends over 15 amino acids. Between the trimmed V and J ends, which lost 0 bases and 3 bases, there was a span of 11 bases. The DNA of the CDR3 is TGTGCCAGCAGCCAAGATACGGCGTTATACACTGAAGCTTTCTTT. Translating it yields CASSQDTALYTEAFF.

The chain is built from TRBV28 and TRBJ1-1; D gene uncertain. Germline values: CDR1 MDHEN, CDR2 SYDVKM. Trimming took 2 bases from V and 0 from J, leaving 4 bases between them. This CDR3 is 13 amino acids long. The CDR3 bases are TGTGCCAGCAGTTTAATGGTGAACACTGAAGCTTTCTTT. This translates into CASSLMVNTEAFF.

This chain links TRBV5-1 with TRBJ2-7; 8 bases map to TRBD2. The CDR3 is 16 residues long. The trim removed 4 bases at V and 2 bases at J, leaving 11 bases unmatched. Germline V gives CDR1 SGHRS, CDR2 YFSETQ. CDR3 sequence: CASSLTPAGATYEQYF. The CDR3 DNA reads TGCGCCAGCAGCCTGACCCCAGCGGGGGCAACCTACGAGCAGTACTTC.

As for this clone: This sample also contains other DNA sequences that code for the same CDR3. The gene calls are TRBV6-1 and TRBJ1-1; no reliable D call. The length of the CDR3 is 13 residues. Deletions cut 5 bases from V and 0 bases from J, with 7 bases between. Germline V lookup: CDR1 MNHNS, CDR2 SASEGT. The CDR3 sequence: CASSRTLNTEAFF. The CDR3, as DNA: TGTGCCAGCAGTCGCACTCTGAACACTGAAGCTTTCTTT.

The chain employs TRBV4-1 and TRBJ1-2; D call uncertain. V was pared by 4 bases and J by 4 bases, with 10 bases between. CDR1 and CDR2 from the germline V gene are MGHRA and YSYEKL. The CDR3 extends over 13 amino acids. The DNA for the CDR3 is TGCGCCAGCAGCCGAAATGAGGGCTATGGCTACACCTTC. Translated: CASSRNEGYGYTF.

The V and J genes are TRBV10-3 and TRBJ2-5; D unresolved. This CDR3 spans 14 amino acids. V shed 11 bases and J shed 3 bases, with 19 bases lying between them. Germline V gene lookup returns CDR1 ENHRY and CDR2 SYGVKD. The chain's CDR3 is CAVSGATGEETQYF. CDR3 bases: TGTGCCGTATCAGGCGCGACTGGGGAAGAGACCCAGTACTTC.

The chain combines TRBV7-2 with TRBJ1-2; a possible D gene is TRBD1 (6 bases). Trimming cost V 2 bases and J 5 bases, with 9 bases left between them. Germline CDR1 reads SGHTA; CDR2 reads FQGNSA. The CDR3 has 13 residues. CDR3 in DNA: TGTGCCAGCAGCTTACGGACAGAATATGGCTACACCTTC. It is translated as CASSLRTEYGYTF. Filled out from reference TRBV7-2 and TRBJ1-2, the complete variable domain reads GAGVSQSPSNKVTEKGKDVELRCDPISGHTALYWYRQSLGQGLEFLIYFQGNSAPDKSGLPSDRFSAERTGGSVSTLTIQRTQQEDSAVYLCASSLRTEYGYTFGSGTRLTVV.

V and J are TRBV6-5 and TRBJ2-6; D may be TRBD1 (5 bases). Trimming pared 7 bases from V and 15 bases from J, leaving 25 bases between. CDR1 MNHEY and CDR2 SVGAGI come from the germline V gene. The CDR3 totals 15 residues. The DNA for the CDR3 is TGTGCCAGCAACCTCCAGGGTGGCCCACCCAAGGGCCTGACTTTC. This gives the protein CASNLQGGPPKGLTF.

The genes are TRBV11-2 and TRBJ2-6; 7 bases are shared with TRBD1. Germline CDR1 is SGHAT and CDR2 is FQNNGV. The CDR3 length is 16 residues. The trim removed 4 bases at V and 3 bases at J, leaving 6 bases unmatched. CDR3 sequence reads: CASSSHRGRGANVLTF. The CDR3 DNA is TGTGCCAGCAGCTCCCACAGGGGACGTGGGGCCAACGTCCTGACTTTC. The complete variable domain, with remaining parts taken from reference TRBV11-2 and TRBJ2-6, reads EAGVAQSPRYKIIEKRQSVAFWCNPISGHATLYWYQQILGQGPKLLIQFQNNGVVDDSQLPKDRFSAERLKGVDSTLKIQPAKLEDSAVYLCASSSHRGRGANVLTFGAGSRLTVL.

This clone was detected only a few times. This rearrangement joins TRBV6-5 to TRBJ1-2, with 9 bases identical to TRBD1. Germline CDR1 MNHEY, CDR2 SVGAGI. Losses at the gene ends were 1 base for V and 7 bases for J; bases not matched to a gene: 7. This CDR3 spans 15 amino acids. CDR3 in amino acids: CASSYWGQGRGGYTF. For the CDR3, the DNA is TGTGCCAGCAGTTACTGGGGACAGGGAAGGGGTGGCTACACCTTC.

This chain uses TRBV29-1 with TRBJ2-5, with TRBD1 matching 8 bases. This CDR3 has 16 residues. Trimming at V came to 7 bases and at J to 1 base, leaving 14 bases not matched to a gene. The germline CDR1 and CDR2 sequences are SQVTM and ANQGSEA. CDR3 loop: CSERPLGQGLQETQYF. The CDR3 bases are TGCAGCGAACGGCCACTCGGACAGGGCCTCCAAGAGACCCAGTACTTC.

This rearrangement joins TRBV4-3 to TRBJ2-3; 7 positions match TRBD2. Germline lookup yields CDR1 LGHNA and CDR2 YSLEER. This CDR3 has 16 amino acids. J lost 2 bases, V lost 1 base, and 6 bases had no gene match. In DNA form, the CDR3 reads TGCGCCAGCAGCCAAGGACGTAGCGGGTACACAGATACGCAGTATTTT. It codes for CASSQGRSGYTDTQYF.

The chain couples TRBV14 to TRBJ2-2; D tentatively reads TRBD1 or TRBD2 (5 bases each). The germline V gene has CDR1 SGHDN and CDR2 FVKESK. The CDR3 has 16 amino acids. Trimming took 0 bases from V and 8 from J, leaving 16 bases between them. CDR3 in DNA: TGTGCCAGCAGCCAAGATCGGGGCGGGTCCCTGGGGGAGCTGTTTTTT. It yields the protein CASSQDRGGSLGELFF. The full variable domain, rest sourced from reference TRBV14 and TRBJ2-2, is EAGVTQFPSHSVIEKGQTVTLRCDPISGHDNLYWYRRVMGKEIKFLLHFVKESKQDESGMPNNRFLAERTGGTYSTLKVQPAELEDSGVYFCASSQDRGGSLGELFFGEGSRLTVL.

This clone was observed once. The gene calls are TRBV5-8 and TRBJ2-7; a possible D gene is TRBD1 (6 bases). Trimming took 5 bases from V and 7 from J, leaving 22 bases between them. The CDR3 has 15 residues. Germline values: CDR1 SGHTS, CDR2 YDEGEE. The CDR3 DNA sequence: TGTGCCAGCAGTTCCCAGGGGCCCCAAGTGGGGGAGCAGTACTTC. It encodes CASSSQGPQVGEQYF. Variable domain in full (rest from reference TRBV5-8 and TRBJ2-7): EAGVTQSPTHLIKTRGQQATLRCSPISGHTSVYWYQQALGLGLQFLLWYDEGEERNRGNFPPRFSGRQFPNYSSELNVNALELEDSALYLCASSSQGPQVGEQYFGPGTRLTVT.

The V gene is TRBV18, the J gene TRBJ1-3; D call uncertain. V shed 2 bases and J shed 4 bases, with 9 bases lying between them. CDR1 and CDR2 (germline): KGHSH, LQKENI. This CDR3 spans 14 amino acids. In DNA form, the CDR3 reads TGTGCCAGCTCACCATCGGGTATGGGAAACACCATATATTTT. Its protein is CASSPSGMGNTIYF.

This clone was seen just once. The CDR3 protein is CASTYRDREVSNEQFF. The CDR3 region has the DNA TGCGCCAGCACCTATAGGGACAGGGAGGTATCCAATGAGCAGTTCTTC. V usage is TRBV10-1 and J usage is TRBJ2-1; 9 positions match TRBD1. Per the germline V gene, CDR1 is WNHNN and CDR2 is SYGVQD (reference sequence). CDR3 size: 16 residues. Trimming removed 7 bases from V and 6 bases from J; junction bases left unmatched: 13.